The 28 T cell receptor beta chains below come from one sample, sequenced in a study of T cell changes during pregnancy in multiple sclerosis. Method: immunoSEQ multiplex PCR; TCRdb's copy keeps in-frame clones and lacks some. The repertoire holds 80,000 to 95,000 clones, with around 93% as singletons. The sequences come from peripheral blood, collected in the third trimester of pregnancy. The source of these receptors is a female donor in good health, enrolled as a control in a pregnancy study.

The chain links TRBV15 to TRBJ1-3; no clear D gene. With 0 bases removed from V and 7 bases from J, the gap between germline ends came to 13 bases. Germline V gene data show CDR1 as LNHNV and CDR2 as YYDKDF (reference sequence). This CDR3 is built from 15 residues. In DNA, the CDR3 is TGTGCCACCAGCAGAGACCACCTTACCCGGAACACCATATATTTT. The encoded protein is CATSRDHLTRNTIYF.

V usage is TRBV28 and J usage is TRBJ1-5; 7 bases agree with TRBD1. Losses at the gene ends were 6 bases for V and 1 base for J; bases not matched to a gene: 6. The CDR3 has 15 amino acids. Germline CDR1 and CDR2: MDHEN and SYDVKM. The CDR3 nucleotides read TGTGCCAGCAGATACACAGGGGAGAGCAATCAGCCCCAGCATTTT. Protein sequence: CASRYTGESNQPQHF.

V gene TRBV6-5 combines with J gene TRBJ1-2; 11 bases match TRBD1. The germline V gene has CDR1 MNHEY and CDR2 SVGAGI. The CDR3 sequence is 14 residues long. Trimming removed 5 bases from V and 2 bases from J; junction bases left unmatched: 1. The CDR3 loop reads CASSRTGGNYGYTF. CDR3 bases: TGTGCCAGCAGTCGGACAGGGGGCAACTATGGCTACACCTTC.

This chain links TRBV6-1 with TRBJ1-1; D is uncertain. V was trimmed by 8 bases and J by 3 bases, leaving 16 bases between them. Germline CDR1 reads MNHNS; CDR2 reads SASEGT. This CDR3 contains 14 residues. CDR3 loop: CASALDPGDTEAFF. The CDR3 DNA reads TGTGCCAGCGCCTTAGACCCGGGAGACACTGAAGCTTTCTTT.

This chain connects TRBV5-1 to TRBJ2-2, with 7 bases fitting TRBD2. The J segment lost 2 bases and the V segment lost 4 bases, leaving 2 bases of the junction unmatched. The CDR3 is 14 amino acids. CDR1 and CDR2 (germline): SGHRS, YFSETQ. CDR3 bases: TGCGCCAGCAGCCGACTAGCAAACACCGGGGAGCTGTTTTTT. Translated, it gives CASSRLANTGELFF.

Points on this clone: One end of the junction fails to match germline, which may point to a read error. The rearrangement links TRBV29-1 to TRBJ2-6, with D possibly matching TRBD1 (5 bases). The CDR3 totals 13 residues. Germline V gives CDR1 SQVTM, CDR2 ANQGSEA. Here the CDR3 DNA reads TGCAGCGTTCGAACGTCTGGGGCCAGCGTCCTGACTTTC. This codes for CSVRTSGASVLTF.

J is TRBJ1-5 and V is TRBV28, with a tentative D call TRBD1 (5 bases). V was shortened by 4 bases and J by 0 bases, with 10 bases between the two germline ends. There are 15 residues in the CDR3. The V gene's germline CDR1 is MDHEN and CDR2 SYDVKM. The CDR3 loop reads CASSSDRISNQPQHF. The CDR3, as DNA: TGTGCCAGCAGTTCCGACAGAATTAGCAATCAGCCCCAGCATTTT.

V is TRBV5-1 and J is TRBJ2-7; tentatively, D is TRBD1 (6 bases). V gave up 7 bases and J gave up 5 bases, with 22 bases separating them. The CDR3 consists of 15 residues. Germline V gene sequence: CDR1 SGHRS, CDR2 YFSETQ. In nucleotides, the CDR3 is TGCGCCAGCGCTTCACCGGCAGGGGAGAAGGACGAGCAGTACTTC. Its protein is CASASPAGEKDEQYF. The variable domain in full, with the rest retrieved from reference TRBV5-1 and TRBJ2-7, is KAGVTQTPRYLIKTRGQQVTLSCSPISGHRSVSWYQQTPGQGLQFLFEYFSETQRNKGNFPGRFSGRQFSNSRSEMNVSTLELGDSALYLCASASPAGEKDEQYFGPGTRLTVT.

This clone came up once. J is TRBJ2-1 and V is TRBV6-1; 12 bases are shared with TRBD2. Losses at the gene ends were 4 bases for V and 4 bases for J; bases not matched to a gene: 5. This CDR3 is 16 amino acids long. Germline values: CDR1 MNHNS, CDR2 SASEGT. CDR3 bases: TGTGCCAGCAGTGGACCTAGCGGGAGGGGGTACAATGAGCAGTTCTTC. Its protein product is CASSGPSGRGYNEQFF.

The rearrangement uses TRBV18 and TRBJ2-1, with TRBD1 as a possible D gene (6 bases). The germline V gene has CDR1 KGHSH and CDR2 LQKENI. This CDR3 spans 15 amino acids. V was pared by 3 bases and J by 1 base, with 10 bases between. This CDR3 is CASSPDSYSYNEQFF. Here the CDR3 DNA reads TGTGCCAGCTCACCGGACAGCTATTCCTACAATGAGCAGTTCTTC.

The chain is built from TRBV4-1 and TRBJ2-4; 8 bases align to TRBD1. The CDR3 is 15 amino acids. J was trimmed by 7 bases and V by 0 bases; bases with no gene match: 5. Germline V CDR1 and CDR2: MGHRA, YSYEKL. As DNA, the CDR3 is TGCGCCAGCAGCCAAGACAGGGGGCAAAAGAACATTCAGTACTTC. It encodes CASSQDRGQKNIQYF.

J is TRBJ2-5 and V is TRBV29-1; possibly TRBD1 for D (6 bases). This CDR3 is built from 16 residues. The V and J ends lost 6 bases and 2 bases respectively, with 22 bases between them. Germline V gives CDR1 SQVTM, CDR2 ANQGSEA. CDR3 DNA: TGCAGCGTGCCAACGGGGAAATCCAGGGGACAAGAGACCCAGTACTTC. It yields the protein CSVPTGKSRGQETQYF.

The rearrangement uses TRBV5-5 and TRBJ1-4; tentatively, D is TRBD1 (5 bases). With 0 bases removed from V and 13 bases from J, the gap between germline ends came to 13 bases. Per the germline V gene, CDR1 is SGHKS and CDR2 is YYEKEE (reference sequence). This CDR3 is built from 13 residues. CDR3 nucleotide sequence: TGTGCCAGCAGCTTGGCAGGCCCCCAGGGACTGTTTTTT. It yields the protein CASSLAGPQGLFF.

This chain connects TRBV28 to TRBJ2-1; D gene unclear. Germline V gene data show CDR1 as MDHEN and CDR2 as SYDVKM. The CDR3 runs to 13 residues. Trimming removed 5 bases from V and 6 bases from J, with 11 bases in between. The CDR3 sequence: CASSPNTGNEQFF. The DNA for the CDR3 is TGTGCCAGCAGTCCAAATACTGGCAATGAGCAGTTCTTC.

The chain recombines TRBV5-5 with TRBJ2-3, with 7 bases aligning to TRBD2. V was clipped by 0 bases and J by 0 bases; unmatched bases: 1. The germline gives CDR1 SGHKS, CDR2 YYEKEE (reference sequence). The CDR3 is 15 residues long. CDR3 in DNA: TGTGCCAGCAGCTTGGCAGCGGGGAGCACAGATACGCAGTATTTT. Amino acids: CASSLAAGSTDTQYF.

This chain joins TRBV19 and TRBJ2-6; 7 bases fit TRBD2. This CDR3 contains 14 residues. Germline V CDR1 and CDR2: LNHDA, SQIVND (reference sequence). Unmatched junction bases numbered 4, after V lost 9 bases and J lost 2 bases. CDR3 DNA sequence: TGTGCCAGCACCGGGGGGACTGGGGCCAACGTCCTGACTTTC. It yields the protein CASTGGTGANVLTF.

The rearrangement links TRBV4-1 to TRBJ1-2; weak D call: TRBD1 (5 bases). This CDR3 comprises 12 residues. Trimming removed 2 bases at V and 7 bases at J, with 8 bases between. The germline V gene encodes CDR1 MGHRA and CDR2 YSYEKL. CDR3 nucleotide sequence: TGCGCCAGCAGCCAACAGGGAAGTGGCTACACCTTC. It yields the protein CASSQQGSGYTF.

The V gene is TRBV5-1, the J gene TRBJ2-5, with 9 positions matching TRBD2. The CDR3 covers 16 residues. V was pared by 2 bases and J by 3 bases, with 8 bases of the junction left unmatched. Germline V gives CDR1 SGHRS, CDR2 YFSETQ. The CDR3 nucleotides read TGCGCCAGCAGCTTATTAGCGGGAGAGGGTGAAGAGACCCAGTACTTC. Translating gives CASSLLAGEGEETQYF.

The J gene is TRBJ2-7, the V gene TRBV28; TRBD1 aligns across 8 bases. Germline CDR1 MDHEN, CDR2 SYDVKM. The ends lost 3 bases at V and 2 bases at J; junction bases unmatched: 6. CDR3 size: 15 residues. The CDR3 is CASSFATGATYEQYF. In DNA, the CDR3 is TGTGCCAGCAGTTTTGCGACAGGGGCGACCTACGAGCAGTACTTC. The variable domain in full, with the rest retrieved from reference TRBV28 and TRBJ2-7, is DVKVTQSSRYLVKRTGEKVFLECVQDMDHENMFWYRQDPGLGLRLIYFSYDVKMKEKGDIPEGYSVSREKKERFSLILESASTNQTSMYLCASSFATGATYEQYFGPGTRLTVT.

The rearrangement joins TRBV7-8 to TRBJ2-7; TRBD1 aligns across 9 bases. Per germline, CDR1 SGHVS and CDR2 FQNEAQ. After removal of 5 bases from V and 1 base from J, the junction contained 6 bases not matched to a gene. The CDR3 contains 15 residues. CDR3 nucleotides: TGTGCCAGCAGCCCAAACGACAGGGGGTCCTACGAGCAGTACTTC. It is translated as CASSPNDRGSYEQYF.

The chain uses TRBV10-2 and TRBJ2-5; 13 bases match TRBD2. Germline CDR1 is WSHSY and CDR2 is SAAADI. J gave up 5 bases and V 5 bases, and 8 bases lay outside the gene matches. The CDR3 loop spans 16 amino acids. The CDR3, as DNA: TGCGCCAGCAGTTGGACTAGCGGGAGTTCTTTGGAGACCCAGTACTTC. Residues: CASSWTSGSSLETQYF.

V gene TRBV7-6 combines with J gene TRBJ2-7; 7 nucleotides line up with TRBD2. Germline CDR1 SGHVS, CDR2 FNYEAQ. The J segment lost 6 bases and the V segment lost 2 bases, leaving 7 bases of the junction unmatched. The CDR3 is 14 residues long. CDR3 bases: TGTGCCAGCAGCTTAAGAGGGAGGGCGGCCGAGCAGTACTTC. This translates into CASSLRGRAAEQYF.

This chain uses TRBV5-1 with TRBJ2-1; D is ambiguous. V gave up 4 bases and J gave up 4 bases, with 12 bases separating them. The CDR3 runs 14 residues. The germline V gene encodes CDR1 SGHRS and CDR2 YFSETQ. The CDR3 DNA reads as TGCGCCAGCAGCAGGAAGACGGGTTACAATGAGCAGTTCTTC. Encoded protein: CASSRKTGYNEQFF. Using reference TRBV5-1 and TRBJ2-1 for the parts outside the CDR3, the full variable domain is KAGVTQTPRYLIKTRGQQVTLSCSPISGHRSVSWYQQTPGQGLQFLFEYFSETQRNKGNFPGRFSGRQFSNSRSEMNVSTLELGDSALYLCASSRKTGYNEQFFGPGTRLTVL.

The rearrangement uses TRBV6-5 and TRBJ2-7; a weak D match, TRBD1 (5 bases). Between the trimmed V and J ends, which lost 7 bases and 9 bases, there was a span of 16 bases. The CDR3 consists of 12 residues. The germline CDR1 and CDR2 sequences are MNHEY and SVGAGI. The CDR3 bases are TGTGCCAGCATGTTACCTTCAGGGTCGCAGTACTTC. Residues: CASMLPSGSQYF.

This clone was seen more than once but under ten times. The gene calls are TRBV5-1 and TRBJ1-1; no firm D call. V shed 5 bases and J shed 2 bases, with 10 bases lying between them. This CDR3 has 13 residues. The V gene's germline CDR1 is SGHRS and CDR2 YFSETQ. The CDR3 nucleotides are TGCGCCAGCAGTGTACCGGGTAACACTGAAGCTTTCTTT. It codes for CASSVPGNTEAFF.

This chain links TRBV29-1 with TRBJ2-1, with 14 nucleotides matching TRBD2. With 0 bases clipped from V and 1 base from J, the junction kept 2 bases outside the gene matches. The CDR3 sequence is 17 residues long. CDR1 is SQVTM, CDR2 ANQGSEA, per germline. CDR3 sequence (DNA): TGCAGCGTTGAAGAGGGGACTAGCGGGAGTTCCTACAATGAGCAGTTCTTC. Encoded protein: CSVEEGTSGSSYNEQFF.

The chain links TRBV29-1 to TRBJ2-5; no clear D gene. Germline V gene sequence: CDR1 SQVTM, CDR2 ANQGSEA. The CDR3 extends over 11 amino acids. Trimming took off 7 bases at V and 2 bases at J, with 8 bases between the two ends. The CDR3 here is CSALEQETQYF. DNA of the CDR3: TGCAGCGCCCTTGAGCAAGAGACCCAGTACTTC.

This rearrangement joins TRBV28 to TRBJ2-3; 11 bases line up with TRBD1. CDR1 is MDHEN, CDR2 SYDVKM, per germline. The J segment lost 5 bases and the V segment lost 6 bases, leaving 7 bases of the junction unmatched. This CDR3 has 15 amino acids. DNA for the CDR3: TGTGCCAGCAGCTCCCCCGGGACAGGGGGAGATACGCAGTATTTT. The encoded protein is CASSSPGTGGDTQYF.